Presented here are 22 T cell receptor beta chains from one specimen sequenced in a study of neurological immune-mediated disorders. The sample's time point: longitudinal time-point 2. TCRdb itself ran the 5' RACE reads through MiXCR, one entry per CDR3 protein. The sample has 84,000 or so distinct CDR3 sequences, roughly 13% seen once. Sequencing was carried out using PBMCs. Every receptor here comes from a female donor with HTLV-1-associated myelopathy (HAM/TSP).

Ten or more counts support this clonotype. V gene TRBV7-2 combines with J gene TRBJ2-1, with 10 positions matching TRBD2. V gave up 1 base and J gave up 7 bases; unmatched junction bases: 10. The CDR3 is 17 amino acids. CDR1 SGHTA and CDR2 FQGNSA come from the germline V gene. CDR3 DNA: TGTGCCAGCAGCTTAGTCGCCGGGACTAGCGTGAGGAATGAGCAGTTCTTC. Translating it yields CASSLVAGTSVRNEQFF.

Many counts were recorded for this clonotype. The chain recombines TRBV2 with TRBJ2-3; D not resolved. The CDR3 length is 13 residues. Germline assignment: CDR1 SNHLY and CDR2 FYNNEI. Trimming cost V 4 bases and J 4 bases, with 9 bases left between them. The CDR3 region has the DNA TGTGCCAGCAGTGCGGAAGGACCAGATACGCAGTATTTT. As protein: CASSAEGPDTQYF. Full variable domain (outside the CDR3, taken from reference TRBV2 and TRBJ2-3): EPEVTQTPSHQVTQMGQEVILRCVPISNHLYFYWYRQILGQKVEFLVSFYNNEISEKSEIFDDQFSVERPDGSNFTLKIRSTKLEDSAMYFCASSAEGPDTQYFGPGTRLTVL.

This clonotype has at least ten counts. V usage is TRBV20-1 and J usage is TRBJ2-7, with 9 bases matching TRBD1. V dropped 3 bases and J dropped 6; count of bases not matched to a gene: 6. Germline CDR1 reads DFQATT; CDR2 reads SNEGSKA (reference sequence). The CDR3 covers 13 residues. CDR3 protein: CSARHRGRSEQYF. CDR3 DNA: TGCAGTGCTAGGCACAGGGGGCGCAGCGAGCAGTACTTC.

This clonotype was recorded at least ten times. The V and J genes are TRBV5-1 and TRBJ2-1, with 11 bases matching TRBD2. Germline assignment: CDR1 SGHRS and CDR2 YFSETQ. The CDR3 totals 17 residues. J was trimmed by 0 bases and V by 2 bases; bases with no gene match: 4. The CDR3 DNA reads as TGCGCCAGCAGCTTCCTAGCGGGGGGTAGCTCCTACAATGAGCAGTTCTTC. It is translated as CASSFLAGGSSYNEQFF. Supplemented by reference TRBV5-1 and TRBJ2-1, the full variable domain reads KAGVTQTPRYLIKTRGQQVTLSCSPISGHRSVSWYQQTPGQGLQFLFEYFSETQRNKGNFPGRFSGRQFSNSRSEMNVSTLELGDSALYLCASSFLAGGSSYNEQFFGPGTRLTVL.

The chain has TRBV5-1 and TRBJ2-3; 8 bases fit TRBD2. V lost 4 bases and J lost 3; bases outside the gene matches: 7. The CDR3 covers 15 residues. CDR1 and CDR2 from the germline V gene are SGHRS and YFSETQ. The CDR3 DNA reads TGCGCCAGCAGCACGGACGGACTAGCAACAGATACGCAGTATTTT. Encoded protein: CASSTDGLATDTQYF.

The sample holds many counts of this clonotype. The rearrangement uses TRBV10-3 and TRBJ2-3; no clear D. Germline CDR1 and CDR2: ENHRY and SYGVKD. CDR3 length equals 13 residues. V lost 5 bases to trimming and J lost 6 bases, with 12 bases between them. The CDR3 DNA reads TGTGCCATCAGTTTGATTTTGTTGGATACGCAGTATTTT. Encoded protein: CAISLILLDTQYF.

This clonotype was recorded at least ten times. This chain connects TRBV3-1 to TRBJ2-2; no clear D gene. The CDR3 runs to 13 residues. Germline assignment: CDR1 LGHDT and CDR2 YNNKEL (reference sequence). The V end was cut by 0 bases, the J end by 9 bases, with 8 bases between. The CDR3 sequence is CASSQESLRELFF. The DNA for the CDR3 is TGTGCCAGCAGCCAAGAAAGTCTCCGGGAGCTGTTTTTT.

This clonotype was seen many times. V gene TRBV9 combines with J gene TRBJ2-7, with 9 bases aligning to TRBD1. V dropped 0 bases and J dropped 3; count of bases not matched to a gene: 4. The germline gives CDR1 SGDLS, CDR2 YYNGEE. This CDR3 is built from 15 residues. The CDR3 bases are TGTGCCAGCAGCGTAGCCACAGGGGGCTACTACGAGCAGTACTTC. This encodes CASSVATGGYYEQYF.

This clonotype was detected ten times or more. The chain joins TRBV5-1 to TRBJ2-6, with D tentatively TRBD1 (5 bases). CDR1 is SGHRS, CDR2 YFSETQ, per germline. The CDR3 covers 15 residues. V lost 7 bases and J 2 bases, leaving 13 bases between the germline ends. The CDR3 spells CASGQGYTGANVLTF. The CDR3 region has the DNA TGCGCCAGCGGCCAGGGATATACTGGGGCCAACGTCCTGACTTTC.

Regarding this clonotype: A read error may explain this, as a much larger clone is one base away. The rearrangement links TRBV20-1 to TRBJ2-7, with D perhaps matching TRBD2 (5 bases). Trimming removed 1 base from V and 0 bases from J, with 7 bases in between. The CDR3 contains 13 residues. Germline V CDR1 and CDR2: DFQATT, SNEGSKA (reference sequence). DNA for the CDR3: TGCAGTGCTAGAGTGAGGGACTCCTACGAGCAGTACTTC. Protein sequence: CSARVRDSYEQYF.

Many counts were recorded for this clonotype. This chain connects TRBV5-1 to TRBJ2-1; TRBD2 matches 10 bases. Germline V gene sequence: CDR1 SGHRS, CDR2 YFSETQ. V lost 4 bases and J lost 7; bases outside the gene matches: 14. There are 17 residues in the CDR3. The DNA for the CDR3 is TGCGCCAGCAGCCTGATCTCGGACAGCGGGGGGGGGAATGAGCAGTTCTTC. It specifies CASSLISDSGGGNEQFF. Drawing the rest from reference TRBV5-1 and TRBJ2-1, the complete variable domain is KAGVTQTPRYLIKTRGQQVTLSCSPISGHRSVSWYQQTPGQGLQFLFEYFSETQRNKGNFPGRFSGRQFSNSRSEMNVSTLELGDSALYLCASSLISDSGGGNEQFFGPGTRLTVL.

This clonotype was counted at least ten times. In nucleotides, the CDR3 is TGTGCCAGCAGCTTAGTATCTGGGTTGGCTTTCTTT. It encodes CASSLVSGLAFF. V gene TRBV7-2 combines with J gene TRBJ1-1; D remains unclear. The CDR3 spans 12 residues. V was cut by 1 base and J by 11 bases, with 11 bases left in between. In germline, CDR1 is SGHTA, CDR2 FQGNSA.

This clonotype was detected many times. The rearrangement joins TRBV12-5 to TRBJ1-1; 9 nucleotides match TRBD1. The CDR3 contains 14 residues. The germline gives CDR1 LGHNT, CDR2 FRNRAP. V lost 4 bases, J lost 8 bases, and 8 bases stayed unmatched. CDR3 residues: CASGSGQGNWEAFF. For the CDR3, the DNA is TGTGCTAGTGGTTCTGGACAGGGGAACTGGGAAGCTTTCTTT.

This clonotype was counted at least ten times. The V gene is TRBV5-6, the J gene TRBJ2-7; a weak D match, TRBD1 (6 bases). CDR3 length: 14 amino acids. Germline V CDR1 and CDR2: SGHDT, YYEEEE. V was shortened by 0 bases and J by 4 bases, with 11 bases between the two germline ends. Written as DNA, the CDR3 is TGTGCCAGCAGCTTGGCCGGCAGGGGTTACGAGCAGTACTTC. This codes for CASSLAGRGYEQYF.

The chain uses TRBV2 and TRBJ2-6, with D possibly TRBD2 on 5 matching bases. V was trimmed by 6 bases and J by 9 bases, leaving 21 bases between them. Germline V gene lookup returns CDR1 SNHLY and CDR2 FYNNEI. The CDR3 runs to 16 residues. The CDR3 sequence is CASRRAGPRRVNVLTF. CDR3 bases: TGTGCCAGCAGGCGGGCCGGGCCCCGGCGGGTCAACGTCCTGACTTTC. The full variable domain, with the rest looked up from reference TRBV2 and TRBJ2-6, is EPEVTQTPSHQVTQMGQEVILRCVPISNHLYFYWYRQILGQKVEFLVSFYNNEISEKSEIFDDQFSVERPDGSNFTLKIRSTKLEDSAMYFCASRRAGPRRVNVLTFGAGSRLTVL.

This clonotype occurred many times. This chain joins TRBV4-2 and TRBJ2-1, with D tentatively TRBD1 (6 bases). The CDR3 is 19 residues long. Trimming pared 4 bases from V and 1 base from J, leaving 23 bases between. Germline-derived CDR1 and CDR2 are LGHNA and YNFKEQ. The CDR3 here is CASSPRITQGSLSYNEQFF. DNA for the CDR3: TGTGCCAGCAGCCCCCGCATTACCCAGGGGTCTCTTTCCTACAATGAGCAGTTCTTC.

This clonotype has a count of ten or more. The J gene is TRBJ2-1, the V gene TRBV5-1; D is perhaps TRBD1 (6 bases). The CDR3 length is 13 residues. Trimming stripped 3 bases from V and 6 bases from J, with 10 bases between. Germline CDR1 reads SGHRS; CDR2 reads YFSETQ. CDR3 nucleotide sequence: TGCGCCAGCAGCTACGGACAGAGCAATGAGCAGTTCTTC. Its translation is CASSYGQSNEQFF.

This clonotype was seen at least ten times. V gene TRBV5-1 combines with J gene TRBJ1-2; D unclear. Trimming cost V 4 bases and J 0 bases, with 7 bases left between them. The germline V gene encodes CDR1 SGHRS and CDR2 YFSETQ. There are 13 residues in the CDR3. CDR3 residues: CASSTQTNYGYTF. The CDR3 coding sequence is TGCGCCAGCAGCACACAGACTAACTATGGCTACACCTTC.

The gene calls are TRBV7-9 and TRBJ2-4, with a weak D call TRBD1 (6 bases). V lost 8 bases, J lost 5 bases, and 16 bases lay in between. Germline V gene sequence: CDR1 SEHNR, CDR2 FQNEAQ (reference sequence). The length of the CDR3 is 14 residues. In nucleotides, the CDR3 is TGTGCCAGCGGAACAGACAGGAGCGAAAACATTCAGTACTTC. Amino acid sequence: CASGTDRSENIQYF.

This clonotype was seen repeatedly, ten times or more. This rearrangement joins TRBV5-1 to TRBJ2-7; 11 bases fit TRBD2. The CDR3 spans 17 residues. CDR1 is SGHRS, CDR2 YFSETQ, per germline. The V segment lost 4 bases and the J segment 3 bases; nucleotides outside the gene matches: 12. The CDR3 sequence: CASSRGLAEKNIYEQYF. The CDR3 DNA reads as TGCGCCAGCAGCCGGGGACTAGCGGAAAAAAATATCTACGAGCAGTACTTC.

Details on this clonotype: A read error may produce the germline difference seen at one junction end. The CDR3 sequence: CANRPGGNTDKQYF. The DNA of the CDR3 is TGTGCCAACAGACCGGGGGGGAACACAGATAAGCAGTATTTT. The rearrangement joins TRBV7-2 to TRBJ2-3; 8 bases match TRBD2. The germline gives CDR1 SGHTA, CDR2 FQGNSA. The CDR3 length is 14 residues.

The table lists this clonotype with many counts. This sequence joins TRBV2 and TRBJ2-6; TRBD1 is a possible D gene (5 bases). CDR3 size: 14 residues. CDR1 SNHLY and CDR2 FYNNEI come from the germline V gene. V was shortened by 7 bases and J by 4 bases, with 11 bases between the two germline ends. CDR3 protein: CASKQGSGANVLTF. The CDR3 DNA sequence: TGTGCCAGCAAGCAGGGATCCGGGGCCAACGTCCTGACTTTC.